This T cell receptor beta chain was sequenced in a study of cytotoxic CD8 clonotypes in ibrutinib-treated CLL. Turning to the study itself: Included were approximately 10 relapsed/refractory and some 15 treatment-naive patients, of whom fewer than 18 were IGHV unmutated. Study-level results: Whereas clonality rose at ibrutinib response, it declined toward baseline at progression. Baseline levels of clonality went above those of age-matched healthy donors and moved with circulating CD8+ T-cell counts.

Some clones are missing from TCRdb's copy, which holds only in-frame ones; the method was immunoSEQ multiplex PCR. In the table there are about 27,000 clones, roughly 85% of which are singletons. Details on this clone: Its antigen is still unknown.

The TCR originated in a human donor with chronic lymphocytic leukemia. The sample consisted of PBMCs, taken after 24 months of ibrutinib treatment.

CDR3 in DNA: TGTGCCAGCAGCTTAGAAATGGTGACCGGGGAGCTGTTTTTT. Protein sequence: CASSLEMVTGELFF. The chain couples TRBV7-8 to TRBJ2-2, with D unclear. Trimming took off 1 base at V and 5 bases at J, with 8 bases between the two ends. The germline V gene has CDR1 SGHVS and CDR2 FQNEAQ. The CDR3 loop spans 14 amino acids.